The 20 T cell receptor beta chains listed next were all sequenced from one sample in a study of tumor-infiltrating lymphocytes in primary liver carcinoma. Taking about 19-32 mg of unsorted bulk tissue, the authors co-extracted RNA and DNA. A constant-region primer primed TCR beta cDNA synthesis from about 0.45 ug of total RNA. Amplification in three nested multiplex PCR rounds with slightly modified ARM-PCR gave rise to TCR beta libraries. Two initial PCR rounds of approximately 10 cycles each paired TRBV1-TRBV30 forward primers with a C-beta reverse primer. Each CDR3 protein gets one entry after TCRdb re-called the multiplex PCR reads with MiXCR. This sample has tens of thousands of distinct CDR3 sequences; 55% to 75% occur once, and the top ten carry 29%. Sequencing was done on a sample of liver tumor tissue from sampling region 5. The subset was: tumor region T5, tumor centre. The receptors here all came from a man between 40 and 49 years old with primary liver carcinoma and hepatitis B virus infection.

The chain uses TRBV18 and TRBJ1-1, with 7 bases identical to TRBD1. Trimming removed 3 bases from V and 3 bases from J; junction bases left unmatched: 7. Germline values: CDR1 KGHSH, CDR2 LQKENI. The CDR3 is made up of 15 amino acids. The CDR3 DNA is TGTGCCAGCTCACCGCGCGACAGGGTAGACACTGAAGCTTTCTTT. Encoded protein: CASSPRDRVDTEAFF.

This clonotype has a count of ten or more. The chain has TRBV6-5 and TRBJ2-7, with 9 positions matching TRBD1. The CDR3 contains 17 residues. From germline, CDR1 is MNHEY and CDR2 SVGAGI. Germline trimming cut 2 bases from V and 0 bases from J; bases unmatched to any gene: 8. The CDR3 nucleotides are TGTGCCAGCAGTTACGGACCCCGGGACAGGGCCTCCTACGAGCAGTACTTC. It specifies CASSYGPRDRASYEQYF.

Regarding this clonotype: A read error may be the cause here, since a much bigger clone is one base away. This sequence joins TRBV5-1 and TRBJ2-3; D is undetermined. The CDR3 loop spans 13 amino acids. The germline V gene encodes CDR1 SGHRS and CDR2 YFSETQ. DNA of the CDR3: TGCGCCAGCAGCTTCTCTACCACAGATTCGCAGTATTTT. This gives the protein CASSFSTTDSQYF.

As regards this clonotype: At one of its ends the junction is not consistent with the germline gene, which may arise from a read error. The chain employs TRBV20-1 and TRBJ2-5; D is possibly TRBD2 (5 bases). Germline loops: CDR1 DFQATT, CDR2 SNEGSKA (reference sequence). The CDR3 has 13 amino acids. CDR3 region: CSAERNPRETLYF. Here the CDR3 DNA reads TGCAGTGCTGAGCGGAACCCCCGAGAGACCCTGTACTTC.

This clonotype has just a few counts. This may come from a read error, since a much larger clone is one base off. The V and J genes are TRBV12-3 or TRBV12-4 and TRBJ2-7; D possibly corresponds to TRBD2 (6 bases). V was pared by 7 bases and J by 5 bases, with 24 bases between. CDR3 size: 16 residues. In nucleotides, the CDR3 is TGTGCCAGCAAAGGACTAACGGGGAACCCTTCCCACGAGCAGTACTTC. Protein: CASKGLTGNPSHEQYF.

This rearrangement joins TRBV11-2 to TRBJ2-1; perhaps TRBD2 as D (5 bases). V dropped 3 bases and J dropped 6 bases, with 18 bases sitting between them. The CDR3 consists of 16 residues. In germline, CDR1 is SGHAT, CDR2 FQNNGV. The CDR3 spells CASSFRLMGYFNEQFF. CDR3 sequence (DNA): TGTGCCAGCAGCTTTCGACTAATGGGATATTTCAATGAGCAGTTCTTC.

In this sample, this clonotype turned up a few times. The chain carries TRBV7-3 and TRBJ2-5, with 7 bases identical to TRBD2. Per germline, CDR1 SGHTA and CDR2 FQGTGA. This CDR3 contains 13 residues. V dropped 3 bases and J dropped 10; count of bases not matched to a gene: 8. The CDR3 here is CASSLGTERDQYF. The CDR3 DNA reads TGTGCCAGCAGCTTGGGGACCGAGCGGGACCAGTACTTC.

Points on this clonotype: Mismatch with germline at one junction end may stem from a read error. The V gene is TRBV14, the J gene TRBJ2-1, with 8 bases matching TRBD2. Germline assignment: CDR1 SGHDN and CDR2 FVKESK. There are 20 residues in the CDR3. The DNA for the CDR3 is TGTGACAGCAGCCAAGACACCGGGTCAGGTCAGAGTCAGCGGGGGTATGAGCAGTTCTTC. This gives the protein CDSSQDTGSGQSQRGYEQFF. Full variable domain (outside the CDR3, taken from reference TRBV14 and TRBJ2-1): EAGVTQFPSHSVIEKGQTVTLRCDPISGHDNLYWYRRVMGKEIKFLLHFVKESKQDESGMPNNRFLAERTGGTYSTLKVQPAELEDSGVYFCDSSQDTGSGQSQRGYEQFFGPGTRLTVL.

The sample holds many counts of this clonotype. This sequence joins TRBV10-3 and TRBJ2-1; 10 positions match TRBD1. The length of the CDR3 is 14 residues. Germline CDR1 reads ENHRY; CDR2 reads SYGVKD. Trimming at V came to 6 bases and at J to 10 bases, leaving 9 bases not matched to a gene. Written as DNA, the CDR3 is TGTGCCATCAGAGTCGGACAGGGGGAAGGCGAGCAGTTCTTC. Translated, it gives CAIRVGQGEGEQFF.

The J gene is TRBJ1-2, the V gene TRBV28; the D is unclear. Trimming shortened V by 4 bases and J by 4 bases, and 13 bases separated the two germline ends. Per germline, CDR1 MDHEN and CDR2 SYDVKM. The CDR3 is 14 amino acids. CDR3 protein: CASSSPVHFYGYTF. The CDR3 DNA follows: TGTGCCAGCAGTTCGCCAGTCCACTTCTATGGCTACACCTTC.

Turning to this clonotype: Here the CDR3 omits its conserved ending phenylalanine or tryptophan, so a read error is the likely source. The DNA is left out, because the CDR3 cannot be placed on it with certainty; the CDR3 is given as TCRdb lists it. The rearrangement links TRBV12-3 or TRBV12-4 to TRBJ2-7; the tabulated D call, TRBD1, remains unverified against the DNA. A total of 12 residues make up the CDR3, ends included. The CDR3 protein is CASSFQGAVRYL.

Note on this clonotype: Since the CDR3 does not end with the conserved phenylalanine or tryptophan, this likely comes from a read error. The rearrangement joins TRBV29-1 to TRBJ2-7; 8 bases agree with TRBD1. The CDR3 has 13 residues. The germline CDR1 and CDR2 sequences are SQVTM and ANQGSEA. CDR3 sequence: CSVPRAGGYEQYL. The CDR3, as DNA: TGCAGCGTTCCCCGGGCAGGGGGCTACGAACAGTACTTA.

This clonotype was seen ten or more times. V is TRBV6-1 and J is TRBJ2-3; 7 nucleotides agree with TRBD1. The CDR3 contains 14 residues. In germline, CDR1 is MNHNS, CDR2 SASEGT. V lost 4 bases and J lost 4; bases outside the gene matches: 5. CDR3 DNA: TGTGCCAGCAGTGCGACAGGGTCCGCAGATACGCAGTATTTT. Translating gives CASSATGSADTQYF.

This clonotype has ten or more counts. The chain employs TRBV29-1 and TRBJ2-1, with D perhaps matching TRBD1 (5 bases). Germline CDR1 reads SQVTM; CDR2 reads ANQGSEA. The CDR3 is 13 residues long. Trimming pared 3 bases from V and 6 bases from J, leaving 12 bases between. The CDR3 region is CSVEDTVGNEQFF. The CDR3 region has the DNA TGCAGCGTTGAGGACACCGTGGGCAATGAGCAGTTCTTC.

This sequence joins TRBV12-3 or TRBV12-4 and TRBJ2-1; D gene ambiguous. V shed 2 bases and J shed 8 bases, with 13 bases lying between them. The CDR3 is 14 residues long. CDR3 in amino acids: CASSLPPSRDEQFF. The CDR3 nucleotides read TGTGCCAGCAGTTTACCTCCGTCTAGGGATGAGCAGTTCTTC.

The table lists this clonotype with many counts. This rearrangement joins TRBV10-2 to TRBJ1-1; TRBD1 is a possible D gene (5 bases). This CDR3 is 13 amino acids long. V shed 2 bases and J shed 1 base, with 5 bases lying between them. Germline V gene lookup returns CDR1 WSHSY and CDR2 SAAADI. The CDR3 spells CASSEQGNTEAFF. The CDR3 DNA reads as TGCGCCAGCAGTGAGCAGGGGAACACTGAAGCTTTCTTT.

The chain has TRBV11-2 and TRBJ2-7; 15 bases agree with TRBD2. This CDR3 has 18 residues. The V gene's germline CDR1 is SGHAT and CDR2 FQNNGV. V shed 9 bases and J 4 bases; nucleotides not matched to a gene: 16. The CDR3, as DNA: TGTGCCAGGGGCTTATCCATTGGACTAGCGGGAGGGGGGTACGAGCAGTACTTC. It yields the protein CARGLSIGLAGGGYEQYF.

Worth noting for this clonotype: One end of the junction is discordant with germline, which a read error may explain. The chain recombines TRBV6-1 with TRBJ2-1, with D tentatively TRBD2 (7 bases). Germline CDR1 reads MNHNS; CDR2 reads SASEGT. The CDR3 is made up of 14 amino acids. The CDR3 is CASSGQGRDNGQFF. CDR3 nucleotide sequence: TGTGCCAGCAGTGGGCAGGGGAGGGACAATGGGCAGTTCTTC.

There are many counts of this clonotype. At one end the junction does not follow the germline gene, possibly because of a read error. The chain recombines TRBV5-6 with TRBJ1-2; 9 nucleotides line up with TRBD1. This CDR3 is built from 15 residues. The V gene's germline CDR1 is SGHDT and CDR2 YYEEEE. CDR3 loop: CASSSQGARNYGYAF. CDR3 bases: TGTGCCAGCAGCTCACAGGGGGCTAGGAACTATGGCTACGCCTTC.

The gene calls are TRBV20-1 and TRBJ2-2; 10 bases align to TRBD1. V dropped 5 bases and J dropped 5; count of bases not matched to a gene: 5. Per germline, CDR1 DFQATT and CDR2 SNEGSKA (reference sequence). The CDR3 is 14 residues long. The CDR3 sequence is CSARTGGSTGELFF. The CDR3 coding sequence is TGCAGTGCTCGGACAGGGGGAAGTACCGGGGAGCTGTTTTTT.